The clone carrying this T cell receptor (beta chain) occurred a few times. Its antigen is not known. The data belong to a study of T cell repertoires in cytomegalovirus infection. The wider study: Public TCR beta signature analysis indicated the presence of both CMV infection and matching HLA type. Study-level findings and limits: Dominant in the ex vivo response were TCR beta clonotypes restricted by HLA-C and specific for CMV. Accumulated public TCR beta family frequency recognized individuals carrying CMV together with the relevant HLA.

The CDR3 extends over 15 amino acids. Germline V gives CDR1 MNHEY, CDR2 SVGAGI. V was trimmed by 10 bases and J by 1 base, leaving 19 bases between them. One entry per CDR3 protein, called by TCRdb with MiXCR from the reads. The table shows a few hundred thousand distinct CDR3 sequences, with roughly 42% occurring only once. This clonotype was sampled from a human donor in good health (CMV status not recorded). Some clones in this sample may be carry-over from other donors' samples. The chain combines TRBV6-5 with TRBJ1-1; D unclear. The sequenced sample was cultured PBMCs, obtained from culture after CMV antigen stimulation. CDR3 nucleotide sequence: TGTGCCAACCCAGTGTGGACTGGAGGGAACACTGAAGCTTTCTTT. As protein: CANPVWTGGNTEAFF.